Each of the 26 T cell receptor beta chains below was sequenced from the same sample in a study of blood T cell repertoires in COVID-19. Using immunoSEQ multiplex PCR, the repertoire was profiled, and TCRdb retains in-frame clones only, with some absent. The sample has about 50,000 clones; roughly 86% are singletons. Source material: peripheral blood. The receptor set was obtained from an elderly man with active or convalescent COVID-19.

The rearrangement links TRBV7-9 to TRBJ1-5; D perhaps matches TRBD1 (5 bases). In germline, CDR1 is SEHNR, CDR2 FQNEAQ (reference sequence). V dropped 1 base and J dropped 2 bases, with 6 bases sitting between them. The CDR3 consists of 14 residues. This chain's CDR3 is CASSLGGGNQPQHF. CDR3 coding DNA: TGTGCCAGCAGCTTAGGGGGGGGCAATCAGCCCCAGCATTTT.

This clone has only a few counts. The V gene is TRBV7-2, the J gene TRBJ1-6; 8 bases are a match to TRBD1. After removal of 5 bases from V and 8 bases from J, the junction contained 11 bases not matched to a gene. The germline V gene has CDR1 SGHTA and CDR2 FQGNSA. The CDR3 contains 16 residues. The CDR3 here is CASSPSPGGAHSPLHF. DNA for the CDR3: TGTGCCAGCAGCCCCAGTCCAGGGGGCGCGCATTCACCCCTCCACTTT.

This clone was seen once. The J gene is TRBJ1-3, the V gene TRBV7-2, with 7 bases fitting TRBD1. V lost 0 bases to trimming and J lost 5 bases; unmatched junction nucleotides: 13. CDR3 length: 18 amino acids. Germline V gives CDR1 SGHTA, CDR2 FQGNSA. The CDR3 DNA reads TGTGCCAGCAGCTTAGCAGCGCAGGGCCCAGGGGGTAGAAACACCATATATTTT. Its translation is CASSLAAQGPGGRNTIYF.

CDR3 in DNA: TGTGCCAGCAGCACCCGGACTAGCGGGGGCACAGATACGCAGTATTTT. Encoded protein: CASSTRTSGGTDTQYF. The chain carries TRBV9 and TRBJ2-3, with 12 bases identical to TRBD2. The germline V gene has CDR1 SGDLS and CDR2 YYNGEE. Trimming at V came to 4 bases and at J to 1 base, leaving 4 bases not matched to a gene. This CDR3 is 16 amino acids long.

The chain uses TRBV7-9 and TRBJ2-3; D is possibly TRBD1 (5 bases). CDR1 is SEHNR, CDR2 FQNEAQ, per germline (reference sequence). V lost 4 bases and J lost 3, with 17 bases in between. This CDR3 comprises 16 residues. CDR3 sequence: CASSSRAAAQTDTQYF. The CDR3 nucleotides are TGTGCCAGCAGCTCCAGGGCCGCGGCTCAAACAGATACGCAGTATTTT. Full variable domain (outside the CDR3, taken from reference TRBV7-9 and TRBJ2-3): DTGVSQNPRHKITKRGQNVTFRCDPISEHNRLYWYRQTLGQGPEFLTYFQNEAQLEKSRLLSDRFSAERPKGSFSTLEIQRTEQGDSAMYLCASSSRAAAQTDTQYFGPGTRLTVL.

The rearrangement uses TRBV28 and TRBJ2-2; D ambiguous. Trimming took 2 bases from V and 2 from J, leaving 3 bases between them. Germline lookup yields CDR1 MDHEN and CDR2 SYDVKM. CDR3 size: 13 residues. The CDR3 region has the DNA TGTGCCAGCAGTTTACCTAACACCGGGGAGCTGTTTTTT. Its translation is CASSLPNTGELFF.

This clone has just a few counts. Written as DNA, the CDR3 is TGTGCCAGCAGCCGTAGCGGGGTAGCCTACGAGCAGTACTTC. Translation: CASSRSGVAYEQYF. The rearrangement joins TRBV14 to TRBJ2-7; 8 nucleotides align to TRBD2. CDR3 size: 14 residues. Germline CDR1 and CDR2: SGHDN and FVKESK. J gave up 2 bases and V 4 bases, and 4 bases lay outside the gene matches.

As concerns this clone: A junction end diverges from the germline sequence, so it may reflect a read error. CDR3 in amino acids: CASSLAKLRRGYRGAVF. The CDR3 bases are TGTGCCAGCAGCTTGGCCAAACTGCGGAGGGGATACCGGGGAGCTGTTTTT. The J gene is TRBJ2-2, the V gene TRBV5-6; TRBD2 is a possible D gene (6 bases). CDR1 is SGHDT and CDR2 is YYEEEE in the germline V gene. CDR3 length equals 17 residues.

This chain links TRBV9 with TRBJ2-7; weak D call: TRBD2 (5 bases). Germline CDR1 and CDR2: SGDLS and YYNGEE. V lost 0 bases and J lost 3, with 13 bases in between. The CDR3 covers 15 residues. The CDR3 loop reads CASSVGNRDYYEQYF. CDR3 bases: TGTGCCAGCAGCGTAGGTAACCGAGACTACTACGAGCAGTACTTC.

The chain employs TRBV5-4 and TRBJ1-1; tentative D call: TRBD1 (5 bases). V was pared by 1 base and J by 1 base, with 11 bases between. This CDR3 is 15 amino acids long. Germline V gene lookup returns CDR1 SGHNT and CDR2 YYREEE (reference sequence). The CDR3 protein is CASSLFGGSNTEAFF. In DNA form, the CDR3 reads TGTGCCAGCAGCTTGTTCGGGGGATCGAACACTGAAGCTTTCTTT.

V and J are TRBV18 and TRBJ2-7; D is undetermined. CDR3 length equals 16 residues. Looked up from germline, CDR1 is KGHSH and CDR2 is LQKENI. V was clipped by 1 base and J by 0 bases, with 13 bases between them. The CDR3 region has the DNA TGTGCCAGCTCACCACAGACGGGTTCCCTCTCCTACGAGCAGTACTTC. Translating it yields CASSPQTGSLSYEQYF.

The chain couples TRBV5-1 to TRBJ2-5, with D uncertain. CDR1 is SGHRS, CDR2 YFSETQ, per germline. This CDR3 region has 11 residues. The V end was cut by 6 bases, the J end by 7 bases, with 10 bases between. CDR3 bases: TGCGCCAGCACACTCTCAGGGACCCAGTACTTC. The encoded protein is CASTLSGTQYF.

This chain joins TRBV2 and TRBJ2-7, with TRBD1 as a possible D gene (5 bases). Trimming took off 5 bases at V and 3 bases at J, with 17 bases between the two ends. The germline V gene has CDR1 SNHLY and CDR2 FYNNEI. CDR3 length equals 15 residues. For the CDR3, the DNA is TGTGCCAGCAGTCCACAGCTGGACACACACTACGAGCAGTACTTC. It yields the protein CASSPQLDTHYEQYF.

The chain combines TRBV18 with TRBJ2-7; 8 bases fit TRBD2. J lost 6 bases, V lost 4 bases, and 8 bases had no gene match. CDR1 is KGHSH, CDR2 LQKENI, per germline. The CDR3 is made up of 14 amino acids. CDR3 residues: CASSRGTRRLEQYF. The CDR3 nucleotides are TGTGCCAGCTCACGCGGGACTAGACGTCTCGAGCAGTACTTC.

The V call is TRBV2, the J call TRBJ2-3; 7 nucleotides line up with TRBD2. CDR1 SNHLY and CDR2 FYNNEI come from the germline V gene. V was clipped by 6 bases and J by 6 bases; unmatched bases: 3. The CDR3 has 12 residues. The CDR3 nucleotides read TGTGCCAGCAGGAGCGGGGCGGATACGCAGTATTTT. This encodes CASRSGADTQYF. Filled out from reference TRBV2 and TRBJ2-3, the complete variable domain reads EPEVTQTPSHQVTQMGQEVILRCVPISNHLYFYWYRQILGQKVEFLVSFYNNEISEKSEIFDDQFSVERPDGSNFTLKIRSTKLEDSAMYFCASRSGADTQYFGPGTRLTVL.

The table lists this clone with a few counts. The CDR3 region has the DNA TGTGCCAGCAGCCAAGGGCGGGAGCAGCAGTACTTC. Its translation is CASSQGREQQYF. This sequence joins TRBV3-1 (or the pseudogene TRBV3-2) and TRBJ2-7; 7 nucleotides agree with TRBD2. This CDR3 is 12 amino acids long. The V and J ends lost 1 base and 8 bases, in that order; junction bases with no gene match: 2. Looked up from germline, CDR1 is LGHDT and CDR2 is YNNKEL (reference sequence).

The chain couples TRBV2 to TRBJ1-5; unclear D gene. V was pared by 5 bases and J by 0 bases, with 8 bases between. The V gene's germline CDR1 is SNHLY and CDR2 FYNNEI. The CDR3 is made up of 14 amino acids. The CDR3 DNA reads TGTGCCAGCAGTAGAGGGAATAGCAATCAGCCCCAGCATTTT. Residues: CASSRGNSNQPQHF.

Here the CDR3 reads CASSLEGNYGYTF. The CDR3 DNA reads as TGTGCCAGCAGTTTGGAGGGGAACTATGGCTACACCTTC. V is TRBV28 and J is TRBJ1-2; D perhaps matches TRBD1 (5 bases). The CDR3 loop spans 13 amino acids. In germline, CDR1 is MDHEN, CDR2 SYDVKM. The V and J ends lost 3 bases and 2 bases respectively, with 7 bases between them.

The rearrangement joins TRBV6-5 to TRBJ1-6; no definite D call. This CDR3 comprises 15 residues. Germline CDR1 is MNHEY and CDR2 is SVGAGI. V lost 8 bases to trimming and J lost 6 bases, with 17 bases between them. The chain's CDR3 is CASDRLGARNSPLHF. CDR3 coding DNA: TGTGCCAGCGATCGACTAGGCGCTCGTAATTCACCCCTCCACTTT.

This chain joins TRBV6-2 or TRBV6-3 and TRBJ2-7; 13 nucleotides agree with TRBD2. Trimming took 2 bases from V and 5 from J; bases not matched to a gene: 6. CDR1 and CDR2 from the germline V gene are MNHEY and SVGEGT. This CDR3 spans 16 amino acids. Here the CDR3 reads CASSYVGTSGIDEQYF. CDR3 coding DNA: TGTGCCAGCAGTTACGTTGGGACTAGCGGGATCGACGAGCAGTACTTC.

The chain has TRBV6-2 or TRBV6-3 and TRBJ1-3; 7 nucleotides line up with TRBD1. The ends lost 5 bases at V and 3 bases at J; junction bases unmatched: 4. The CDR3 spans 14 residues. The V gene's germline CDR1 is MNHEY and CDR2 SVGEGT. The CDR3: CASSRPGGGNTIYF. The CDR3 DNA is TGTGCCAGCAGTCGTCCAGGGGGTGGAAACACCATATATTTT.

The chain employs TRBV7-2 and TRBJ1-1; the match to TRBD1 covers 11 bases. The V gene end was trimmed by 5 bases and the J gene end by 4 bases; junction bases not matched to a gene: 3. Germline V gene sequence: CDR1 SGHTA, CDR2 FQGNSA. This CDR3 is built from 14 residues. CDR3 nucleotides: TGTGCCAGCAGCCGGGACAGGGGGTTCACTGAAGCTTTCTTT. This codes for CASSRDRGFTEAFF.

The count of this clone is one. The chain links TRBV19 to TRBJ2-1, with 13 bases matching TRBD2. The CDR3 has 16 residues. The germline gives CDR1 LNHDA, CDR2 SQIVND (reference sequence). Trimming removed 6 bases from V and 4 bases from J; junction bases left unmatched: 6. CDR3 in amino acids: CASRRLAGGSYNEQFF. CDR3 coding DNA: TGTGCCAGTAGACGACTAGCGGGGGGCTCTTACAATGAGCAGTTCTTC.

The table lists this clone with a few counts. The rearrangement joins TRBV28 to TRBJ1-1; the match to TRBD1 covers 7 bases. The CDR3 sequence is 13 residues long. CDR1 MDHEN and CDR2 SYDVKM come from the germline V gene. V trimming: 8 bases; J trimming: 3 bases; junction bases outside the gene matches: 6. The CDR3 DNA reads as TGTGCCAGCGGAGTGACAGGGTACACTGAAGCTTTCTTT. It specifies CASGVTGYTEAFF.

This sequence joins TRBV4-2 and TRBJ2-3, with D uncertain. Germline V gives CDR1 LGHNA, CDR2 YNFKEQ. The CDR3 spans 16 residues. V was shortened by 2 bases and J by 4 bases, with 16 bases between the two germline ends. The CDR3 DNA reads TGTGCCAGCAGCCAAATGATAGATAGAGTTCCAGATACGCAGTATTTT. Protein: CASSQMIDRVPDTQYF.

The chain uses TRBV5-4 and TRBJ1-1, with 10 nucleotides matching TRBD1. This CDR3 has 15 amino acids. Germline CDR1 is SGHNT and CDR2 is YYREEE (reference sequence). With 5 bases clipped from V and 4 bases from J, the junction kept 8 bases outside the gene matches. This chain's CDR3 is CASRFPGQGFTEAFF. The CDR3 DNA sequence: TGTGCCAGCAGATTCCCGGGACAGGGGTTCACTGAAGCTTTCTTT.